These 27 T cell receptor beta chains came from one sample sequenced in a study of T cells after yellow fever vaccination. MiXCR, run by TCRdb on the 5' RACE reads, gives a single entry per CDR3 protein. The table has around 550,000 distinct CDR3 sequences, about 19% seen once. The material was PBMCs, obtained 15 days after the yellow fever booster vaccination. These receptors all come from a man aged 25 to 45 who received the YFV17D yellow fever vaccine.

This chain links TRBV2 with TRBJ2-4; TRBD1 matches at 8 bases. The CDR3 has 12 amino acids. The ends lost 7 bases at V and 13 bases at J; junction bases unmatched: 9. Germline V gives CDR1 SNHLY, CDR2 FYNNEI. The chain's CDR3 is CASTDPGQVQYF. CDR3 coding DNA: TGTGCCAGCACTGATCCGGGACAGGTGCAGTACTTC.

The chain is built from TRBV2 and TRBJ2-5, with 8 nucleotides matching TRBD1. CDR3 length: 13 amino acids. Trimming cost V 5 bases and J 5 bases; bases outside gene matches: 4. CDR1 SNHLY and CDR2 FYNNEI come from the germline V gene. CDR3 bases: TGTGCCAGCAGTTTTAACAGGGGGGAGACCCAGTACTTC. Translation: CASSFNRGETQYF.

CDR3 nucleotides: TGTGCCAGCGAATGGGGGCTGACAGATACGCAGTATTTT. This codes for CASEWGLTDTQYF. The genes are TRBV7-7 and TRBJ2-3; tentatively, D is TRBD1 (6 bases). There are 13 residues in the CDR3. Germline V gene lookup returns CDR1 SSHAT and CDR2 FNYEAQ (reference sequence). The V end was cut by 8 bases, the J end by 3 bases, with 12 bases between.

This clonotype has ten or more counts. CDR3 coding DNA: TGTGCCAGCAGGCGGAGCGGGAGTGCAGATACGCAGTATTTT. Residues: CASRRSGSADTQYF. V is TRBV7-8 and J is TRBJ2-3, with 8 bases matching TRBD2. J gave up 4 bases and V 6 bases, and 6 bases lay outside the gene matches. The CDR3 is 14 amino acids. CDR1 and CDR2 (germline): SGHVS, FQNEAQ.

This clonotype was seen a handful of times. The chain uses TRBV12-3 or TRBV12-4 and TRBJ2-7, with 9 bases aligning to TRBD2. J was trimmed by 12 bases and V by 3 bases; bases with no gene match: 6. The CDR3 runs to 12 residues. For the CDR3, the DNA is TGTGCCAGCAGTTTCTTCAGCGGGAGGAGGTACTTC. It codes for CASSFFSGRRYF.

This clonotype came up a few times. The V and J genes are TRBV11-2 and TRBJ2-5, with TRBD2 matching over 7 bases. The CDR3 runs to 15 residues. V lost 2 bases to trimming and J lost 5 bases; unmatched junction nucleotides: 8. The germline V gene has CDR1 SGHAT and CDR2 FQNNGV. The CDR3 region is CASSLSSGAGETQYF. In DNA, the CDR3 is TGTGCCAGCAGCTTATCTAGCGGAGCGGGGGAGACCCAGTACTTC.

This clonotype was observed a handful of times. This rearrangement joins TRBV9 to TRBJ2-1; TRBD2 agrees at 7 bases. The CDR3 runs to 14 residues. V was pared by 4 bases and J by 6 bases, with 7 bases of the junction left unmatched. Germline lookup yields CDR1 SGDLS and CDR2 YYNGEE. DNA for the CDR3: TGTGCCAGCAGCCCCTCGACTAGCCGCAATGAGCAGTTCTTC. Translated: CASSPSTSRNEQFF.

The rearrangement joins TRBV28 to TRBJ2-2; TRBD1 matches at 9 bases. V trimming: 3 bases; J trimming: 0 bases; junction bases outside the gene matches: 11. Germline-derived CDR1 and CDR2 are MDHEN and SYDVKM. The CDR3 has 19 amino acids. In DNA, the CDR3 is TGTGCCAGCAGTTTCATCCGGGACAGGGTGTTCGCGAACACCGGGGAGCTGTTTTTT. Translated, it gives CASSFIRDRVFANTGELFF.

The sample holds a few counts of this clonotype. V and J are TRBV6-2 or TRBV6-3 and TRBJ2-7, with 7 bases aligning to TRBD2. The germline gives CDR1 MNHEY, CDR2 SVGEGT. The CDR3 is 12 amino acids. J gave up 5 bases and V 10 bases, and 8 bases lay outside the gene matches. The CDR3 DNA follows: TGTGCCACTGGCGGGAGCGTCCACGAGCAGTACTTC. Translated: CATGGSVHEQYF.

This clonotype came up a few times. This chain connects TRBV3-1 to TRBJ2-7; D not certain. The CDR3 extends over 12 amino acids. The germline CDR1 and CDR2 sequences are LGHDT and YNNKEL (reference sequence). Trimming stripped 0 bases from V and 5 bases from J, with 5 bases between. The CDR3 is CASSQDFHEQYF. CDR3 DNA sequence: TGTGCCAGCAGCCAAGATTTCCACGAGCAGTACTTC.

V gene TRBV19 combines with J gene TRBJ2-2, with TRBD1 identical over 7 bases. After removal of 5 bases from V and 0 bases from J, the junction contained 6 bases not matched to a gene. This CDR3 has 16 residues. The germline CDR1 and CDR2 sequences are LNHDA and SQIVND (reference sequence). CDR3 loop: CASSPDRAPNTGELFF. The DNA for the CDR3 is TGTGCCAGTAGTCCAGACAGGGCTCCGAACACCGGGGAGCTGTTTTTT.

The chain couples TRBV7-2 to TRBJ2-7; D is perhaps TRBD1 or TRBD2 (5 bases each). The V and J ends lost 7 bases and 2 bases respectively, with 15 bases between them. The CDR3 has 14 residues. The germline CDR1 and CDR2 sequences are SGHTA and FQGNSA. The CDR3 DNA sequence: TGTGCCAGCAAGCCAGGGACGGAAACCTACGAGCAGTACTTC. Encoded protein: CASKPGTETYEQYF. Full variable domain (outside the CDR3, taken from reference TRBV7-2 and TRBJ2-7): GAGVSQSPSNKVTEKGKDVELRCDPISGHTALYWYRQSLGQGLEFLIYFQGNSAPDKSGLPSDRFSAERTGGSVSTLTIQRTQQEDSAVYLCASKPGTETYEQYFGPGTRLTVT.

There are a few counts of this clonotype. The V gene is TRBV4-3, the J gene TRBJ2-2; TRBD1 or TRBD2 may be the D gene (6 bases each). V was clipped by 2 bases and J by 1 base, with 14 bases between them. The CDR3 is 17 amino acids. In germline, CDR1 is LGHNA, CDR2 YSLEER. Here the CDR3 reads CASSQISGAMNTGELFF. The CDR3 bases are TGCGCCAGCAGCCAAATCTCGGGGGCAATGAACACCGGGGAGCTGTTTTTT.

This sequence joins TRBV25-1 and TRBJ2-3; 8 nucleotides agree with TRBD2. Germline V gives CDR1 MGHDK, CDR2 SYGVNS. After removal of 4 bases from V and 7 bases from J, the junction contained 7 bases not matched to a gene. The CDR3 has 14 residues. CDR3 bases: TGTGCCAGCAGTGTAGCGAGCGGGAGCCATACGCAGTATTTT. As protein: CASSVASGSHTQYF.

This rearrangement joins TRBV20-1 to TRBJ2-7; D possibly corresponds to TRBD1 (6 bases). V was trimmed by 3 bases and J by 3 bases, leaving 6 bases between them. This CDR3 has 11 amino acids. Germline V lookup: CDR1 DFQATT, CDR2 SNEGSKA (reference sequence). In DNA form, the CDR3 reads TGCAGTGCTAGGACAGGCTACGAGCAGTACTTC. Protein product: CSARTGYEQYF.

This clonotype was counted only a few times. The chain has TRBV5-1 and TRBJ2-5; 12 bases align to TRBD2. Germline assignment: CDR1 SGHRS and CDR2 YFSETQ. V lost 0 bases and J lost 4; bases outside the gene matches: 7. The CDR3 covers 17 residues. The CDR3 DNA follows: TGCGCCAGCAGCTTGGATCCCCTAGCGGGAGGGCGAGAGACCCAGTACTTC. The encoded protein is CASSLDPLAGGRETQYF.

J is TRBJ2-2 and V is TRBV20-1; possible D gene TRBD2, 5 bases. Looked up from germline, CDR1 is DFQATT and CDR2 is SNEGSKA (reference sequence). This CDR3 contains 14 residues. V lost 6 bases to trimming and J lost 1 base, with 12 bases between them. This chain's CDR3 is CSARTRLNTGELFF. The CDR3 DNA reads as TGCAGTGCGCGAACTAGGCTGAACACCGGGGAGCTGTTTTTT.

This clonotype was seen more than once but under ten times. This chain links TRBV4-3 with TRBJ2-7, with 8 bases identical to TRBD2. After removal of 1 base from V and 1 base from J, the junction contained 9 bases not matched to a gene. Germline lookup yields CDR1 LGHNA and CDR2 YSLEER. The CDR3 length is 17 residues. CDR3 region: CASSQGLGSGISYEQYF. The DNA of the CDR3 is TGCGCCAGCAGCCAAGGGCTTGGTAGCGGGATTTCCTACGAGCAGTACTTC.

The rearrangement uses TRBV9 and TRBJ2-7; D may be TRBD2 (7 bases). Germline V gene lookup returns CDR1 SGDLS and CDR2 YYNGEE. This CDR3 is built from 14 residues. V was trimmed by 3 bases and J by 11 bases, leaving 21 bases between them. The CDR3 protein is CASSGRGGGGSKYF. The DNA of the CDR3 is TGTGCCAGCAGCGGTAGGGGAGGGGGAGGTTCGAAGTACTTC.

This clonotype turned up a few times. The rearrangement joins TRBV4-3 to TRBJ1-5; D not certain. The CDR3 is 17 amino acids. V was trimmed by 4 bases and J by 7 bases, leaving 23 bases between them. The germline V gene has CDR1 LGHNA and CDR2 YSLEER. The CDR3 coding sequence is TGCGCCAGCAGCCCCCCCCTAGAAGGTTCTAGAAAACAGCCCCAGCATTTT. Amino acid sequence: CASSPPLEGSRKQPQHF.

The chain joins TRBV4-3 to TRBJ2-1, with 8 bases identical to TRBD2. This CDR3 is 16 amino acids long. With 0 bases clipped from V and 2 bases from J, the junction kept 3 bases outside the gene matches. CDR1 is LGHNA and CDR2 is YSLEER in the germline V gene. The CDR3 nucleotides read TGCGCCAGCAGCCAAGAACTAGCGGACACCTACAATGAGCAGTTCTTC. Encoded protein: CASSQELADTYNEQFF.

The gene calls are TRBV12-3 or TRBV12-4 and TRBJ1-1, with D possibly TRBD1 on 5 matching bases. Deletions cut 4 bases from V and 7 bases from J, with 13 bases between. The CDR3 length is 13 residues. The CDR3 protein is CASSSGKGIEAFF. CDR3 nucleotides: TGTGCCAGCAGTTCAGGGAAGGGGATTGAAGCTTTCTTT.

This clonotype was detected ten times or more. The chain links TRBV7-2 to TRBJ1-1, with unresolved D. CDR3 size: 14 residues. Germline assignment: CDR1 SGHTA and CDR2 FQGNSA. V lost 1 base and J 3 bases, leaving 9 bases between the germline ends. The CDR3 DNA follows: TGTGCCAGCAGCTTAGGGGCAGACTACACTGAAGCTTTCTTT. This sequence encodes CASSLGADYTEAFF.

In the case of this clonotype: Mismatch with germline at one junction end may stem from a read error. The chain combines TRBV20-1 with TRBJ2-7, with 16 bases lining up with TRBD2. Germline-derived CDR1 and CDR2 are DFQATT and SNEGSKA (reference sequence). The CDR3 extends over 16 amino acids. This CDR3 is CCATGTSGRDSYEQYF. The CDR3 DNA follows: TGCTGTGCCACCGGGACTAGCGGGAGGGACTCCTACGAGCAGTACTTC.

A few counts support this clonotype. V is TRBV11-2 and J is TRBJ2-3, with a tentative D call TRBD1 (6 bases). Per the germline V gene, CDR1 is SGHAT and CDR2 is FQNNGV. There are 14 residues in the CDR3. Trimming removed 2 bases from V and 4 bases from J, with 10 bases in between. The DNA for the CDR3 is TGTGCCAGCAGCTTAAGGGGGAAAGCAGATACGCAGTATTTT. Translated: CASSLRGKADTQYF.

This clonotype was detected only a few times. The chain couples TRBV27 to TRBJ2-1, with 14 bases that match TRBD2. The CDR3 length is 16 residues. Unmatched junction bases numbered 8, after V lost 6 bases and J lost 7 bases. CDR1 is MNHEY and CDR2 is SMNVEV in the germline V gene (reference sequence). CDR3 in amino acids: CASRGLAGVRGNEQFF. Here the CDR3 DNA reads TGTGCCAGCAGGGGACTAGCGGGAGTGCGGGGTAATGAGCAGTTCTTC.

J is TRBJ2-2 and V is TRBV7-9; D uncertain. The CDR3 runs to 13 residues. Trimming took 4 bases from V and 5 from J, leaving 8 bases between them. The germline gives CDR1 SEHNR, CDR2 FQNEAQ (reference sequence). The CDR3 reads CASSSFGTGELFF. The CDR3 coding sequence is TGTGCCAGCAGCTCTTTCGGGACCGGGGAGCTGTTTTTT.